This record covers a single T cell receptor beta chain. The sample comes from a study of blood T cell repertoires in COVID-19. Study details: PBMCs, B-cell-depleted T cells, or T cells were the source of the cDNA or gDNA that made up the material.

V lost 4 bases to trimming and J lost 4 bases, with 17 bases between them. CDR3 size: 16 residues. Germline lookup yields CDR1 LGHNA and CDR2 YNFKEQ. Original data processing: Estimation of nucleated cell counts relied on the amplification of reference gene primers. Clones were sequenced by immunoSEQ multiplex PCR, and TCRdb holds only the in-frame ones, with some missing. D and trimming were read from the DNA, whereas the V and J calls and clone size are those reported in that table. The repertoire holds some 400,000 clones, with more than 75% as singletons. This receptor was obtained from a man between 25 and 39 years old who had recovered from COVID-19. Specimen: PBMCs or T cells enriched from blood (not recorded which). The chain has TRBV4-2 and TRBJ2-1; tentatively, D is TRBD2 (6 bases). The CDR3 bases are TGTGCCAGCAGCCTTGCTGTAGCGGAGGCGTACAATGAGCAGTTCTTC. Its protein is CASSLAVAEAYNEQFF.